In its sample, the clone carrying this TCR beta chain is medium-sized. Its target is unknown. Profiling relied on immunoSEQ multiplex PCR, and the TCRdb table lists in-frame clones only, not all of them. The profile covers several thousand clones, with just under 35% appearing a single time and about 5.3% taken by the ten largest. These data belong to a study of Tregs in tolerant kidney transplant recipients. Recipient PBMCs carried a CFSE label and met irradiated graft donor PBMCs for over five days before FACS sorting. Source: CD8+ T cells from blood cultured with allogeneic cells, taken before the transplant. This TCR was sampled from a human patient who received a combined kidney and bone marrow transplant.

CDR3 DNA sequence: TGTGCCAGCAGTTTTTCAGGGGTTGGGGGCTACACCTTC. Translation gives CASSFSGVGGYTF. This rearrangement joins TRBV27 to TRBJ1-2, with D possibly being TRBD1 (6 bases). Trimming took off 3 bases at V and 8 bases at J, with 13 bases between the two ends. The CDR3 contains 13 residues. CDR1 is MNHEY, CDR2 SMNVEV, per germline (reference sequence).